Presented here are 20 T cell receptor beta chains from one specimen sequenced in a study of blood T cell repertoires in COVID-19. Generated by immunoSEQ multiplex PCR, the TCRdb table keeps only in-frame clones and is missing some. Seen here are approximately 50,000 clones, approximately 85% observed once, and the top ten hold around 17%. Material: peripheral blood. The receptors were sampled from a human donor in a cohort sampled during active COVID-19.

The rearrangement joins TRBV5-4 to TRBJ1-2; TRBD1 matches at 9 bases. After removal of 9 bases from V and 4 bases from J, the junction contained 13 bases not matched to a gene. The CDR3 loop spans 15 amino acids. From germline, CDR1 is SGHNT and CDR2 YYREEE (reference sequence). The CDR3 sequence is CATEQGASSGYGYTF. CDR3 DNA sequence: TGTGCCACCGAACAGGGGGCCTCAAGCGGCTATGGCTACACCTTC.

V and J are TRBV18 and TRBJ2-4, with D unresolved. Germline CDR1 reads KGHSH; CDR2 reads LQKENI. The CDR3 is 13 residues long. Between the trimmed V and J ends, which lost 3 bases and 1 base, there was a span of 4 bases. The DNA for the CDR3 is TGTGCCAGCTCACCGGAGGCCAAAAACATTCAGTACTTC. Translated, it gives CASSPEAKNIQYF.

This rearrangement joins TRBV10-3 to TRBJ1-3; D gene ambiguous. The CDR3 runs to 14 residues. Trimming left V 4 bases short and J 6 bases short, with 13 bases between. From germline, CDR1 is ENHRY and CDR2 SYGVKD. CDR3 residues: CAISAVVSENTIYF. The CDR3, as DNA: TGTGCCATCAGTGCAGTGGTATCCGAAAACACCATATATTTT.

This clone appeared once. The V gene is TRBV7-8, the J gene TRBJ1-2; TRBD1 might be the D (6 bases). From germline, CDR1 is SGHVS and CDR2 FQNEAQ. Trimming shortened V by 1 base and J by 3 bases, and 24 bases separated the two germline ends. This CDR3 has 19 amino acids. CDR3 sequence: CASSLDRLYEVGGDYGYTF. The CDR3 DNA is TGTGCCAGCAGCTTAGACCGATTATATGAAGTAGGGGGGGACTATGGCTACACCTTC.

This clone was recorded once. The rearrangement links TRBV11-3 to TRBJ2-1, with TRBD1 matching over 9 bases. V shed 5 bases, J shed 9 bases, and the junction held 8 bases outside the gene matches. Germline CDR1 SGHNT, CDR2 YENEEA. The CDR3 has 14 amino acids. CDR3 in amino acids: CASSPGTGFGEQFF. The CDR3 region has the DNA TGTGCCAGCAGCCCCGGGACAGGGTTCGGTGAGCAGTTCTTC.

The gene calls are TRBV3-1 (or the pseudogene TRBV3-2) and TRBJ1-1; perhaps TRBD1 as D (5 bases). The CDR3 has 11 amino acids. V was pared by 2 bases and J by 7 bases, with 5 bases between. CDR1 and CDR2 (germline): LGHDT, YNNKEL (reference sequence). CDR3 DNA sequence: TGTGCCAGCAGCCAAAGGGGTGAAGCTTTCTTT. This sequence encodes CASSQRGEAFF.

This chain joins TRBV6-5 and TRBJ2-3; 9 bases are shared with TRBD1. V dropped 4 bases and J dropped 1; count of bases not matched to a gene: 3. The CDR3 is made up of 15 amino acids. From germline, CDR1 is MNHEY and CDR2 SVGAGI. CDR3 loop: CASSSRDRGTDTQYF. In DNA, the CDR3 is TGTGCCAGCAGTTCCCGGGACAGGGGCACAGATACGCAGTATTTT.

The chain recombines TRBV15 with TRBJ1-4; perhaps TRBD1 as D (5 bases). The germline CDR1 and CDR2 sequences are LNHNV and YYDKDF (reference sequence). Between the trimmed V and J ends, which lost 3 bases and 0 bases, there was a span of 11 bases. The CDR3 contains 16 residues. CDR3: CATSRGGTSTNEKLFF. CDR3 coding DNA: TGTGCCACCAGCAGGGGGGGGACTTCAACTAATGAAAAACTGTTTTTT.

The chain links TRBV10-3 to TRBJ1-6, with D possibly TRBD1 on 6 matching bases. Deletions cut 11 bases from V and 7 bases from J, with 15 bases between. The CDR3 has 13 amino acids. The V gene's germline CDR1 is ENHRY and CDR2 SYGVKD. The CDR3 loop is CAGGGGWNSPLHF. The DNA for the CDR3 is TGTGCCGGCGGGGGCGGTTGGAATTCACCCCTCCACTTT.

V is TRBV15 and J is TRBJ2-2, with 10 bases lining up with TRBD2. The CDR3 totals 15 residues. Germline V gives CDR1 LNHNV, CDR2 YYDKDF (reference sequence). Trimming took 7 bases from V and 3 from J; bases not matched to a gene: 5. CDR3 nucleotide sequence: TGTGCCACCATGGTAGCGGGAGGTTACACCGGGGAGCTGTTTTTT. Translation: CATMVAGGYTGELFF.

The chain employs TRBV5-5 and TRBJ2-3; D is uncertain. Germline CDR1 and CDR2: SGHKS and YYEKEE (reference sequence). The length of the CDR3 is 12 residues. Trimming cost V 3 bases and J 2 bases, with 4 bases left between them. CDR3 loop: CASSSVTDTQYF. The CDR3 DNA sequence: TGTGCCAGCAGCTCGGTCACAGATACGCAGTATTTT.

This chain joins TRBV6-5 and TRBJ2-4, with 10 bases matching TRBD2. The germline CDR1 and CDR2 sequences are MNHEY and SVGAGI. The junction had 5 bases not matched to a gene; V was cut back by 2 bases and J by 4 bases. The CDR3 has 16 amino acids. The chain's CDR3 is CASSYATSGIKNIQYF. The CDR3 region has the DNA TGTGCCAGCAGTTACGCCACTAGCGGGATAAAAAACATTCAGTACTTC.

V usage is TRBV4-2 and J usage is TRBJ1-1, with a possible D match to TRBD1 (6 bases). Between the trimmed V and J ends, which lost 1 base and 1 base, there was a span of 10 bases. The germline gives CDR1 LGHNA, CDR2 YNFKEQ. This CDR3 has 15 amino acids. The CDR3 here is CASSQGPGENTEAFF. CDR3 in DNA: TGTGCCAGCAGCCAAGGTCCAGGGGAGAACACTGAAGCTTTCTTT.

CDR3 bases: TGTGCCAGCAGCCCAAGGACAGGGGGGTTCTATGGCTACACCTTC. As protein: CASSPRTGGFYGYTF. V and J are TRBV6-5 and TRBJ1-2, with 10 bases aligning to TRBD1. The V segment lost 6 bases and the J segment 4 bases; nucleotides outside the gene matches: 8. In germline, CDR1 is MNHEY, CDR2 SVGAGI. This CDR3 has 15 amino acids.

J is TRBJ2-7 and V is TRBV5-1; the match to TRBD1 covers 10 bases. This CDR3 is 14 amino acids long. V gave up 4 bases and J gave up 5 bases; unmatched junction bases: 6. CDR1 and CDR2 from the germline V gene are SGHRS and YFSETQ. This CDR3 reads CASSLQGQGNEQYF. CDR3 DNA: TGCGCCAGCAGCCTACAGGGACAGGGGAACGAGCAGTACTTC.

This chain uses TRBV10-2 with TRBJ1-5; possible D gene TRBD1, 5 bases. Germline V gene data show CDR1 as WSHSY and CDR2 as SAAADI. V was cut by 2 bases and J by 0 bases, with 8 bases left in between. The CDR3 has 15 residues. The CDR3 nucleotides are TGCGCCAGCAGTGAGGGACACTATAGCAATCAGCCCCAGCATTTT. Protein product: CASSEGHYSNQPQHF.

V usage is TRBV28 and J usage is TRBJ2-2; 10 positions match TRBD1. The CDR3 contains 16 residues. V trimming: 2 bases; J trimming: 6 bases; junction bases outside the gene matches: 6. Germline CDR1 reads MDHEN; CDR2 reads SYDVKM. CDR3 DNA sequence: TGTGCCAGCAGTTTAGCCGGACAGGGGGAGGCCGGGGAGCTGTTTTTT. Translating gives CASSLAGQGEAGELFF.

The J gene is TRBJ1-6, the V gene TRBV30; TRBD1 matches 9 bases. CDR1 and CDR2 (germline): GTSNPN, SVGIG (reference sequence). With 4 bases clipped from V and 11 bases from J, the junction kept 15 bases outside the gene matches. This CDR3 region has 16 residues. CDR3 sequence (DNA): TGTGCCTGGATCCCTCGCCGGGGACAGGGTTATCCACCCCTCCACTTT. This translates into CAWIPRRGQGYPPLHF.

The chain employs TRBV30 and TRBJ2-7; 12 positions match TRBD2. The CDR3 extends over 13 amino acids. The trim removed 7 bases at V and 3 bases at J, leaving 4 bases unmatched. The germline CDR1 and CDR2 sequences are GTSNPN and SVGIG (reference sequence). CDR3 residues: CALQLAGGYEQYF. The DNA for the CDR3 is TGTGCCTTACAACTAGCGGGAGGCTACGAGCAGTACTTC.

The chain links TRBV10-3 to TRBJ1-2; unclear D gene. The CDR3 is made up of 14 amino acids. Trimming removed 10 bases from V and 3 bases from J, with 18 bases in between. Germline V gene lookup returns CDR1 ENHRY and CDR2 SYGVKD. CDR3 in DNA: TGTGCCACCAGCAGCGCAGCAAGCGACTATGGCTACACCTTC. Translated: CATSSAASDYGYTF.